This T cell receptor beta chain was profiled in a study of CD8 T cells in Susac syndrome. In this sample, this clonotype turned up once. The V and J ends lost 6 bases and 7 bases, in that order; junction bases with no gene match: 7. Germline CDR1 reads ENHRY; CDR2 reads SYGVKD. This CDR3 comprises 15 residues. An amount of RNA that ranged from 0.5 to 1 ug was reverse transcribed with random hexamers. TCRdb processed the immunoSEQ multiplex PCR reads anew with MiXCR; each CDR3 protein has one entry. The sample holds more than 200,000 distinct CDR3 sequences, approximately 92% seen once. The clonotype originates from a human donor with multiple sclerosis. The V gene is TRBV10-3, the J gene TRBJ2-1; 12 nucleotides line up with TRBD1. The sample consisted of CD4+ T cells from PBMCs. CDR3 coding DNA: TGTGCCATCAGGGGACAGGGGGCAAATGGGAATGAGCAGTTCTTC. Protein: CAIRGQGANGNEQFF.